This TCR beta chain derives from a study of blood T cell repertoires in COVID-19 (dated by TCRdb to 2020 to 2021). For context, the study as a whole: Collaborator samples came from the United States, Italy and Spain and covered acute and convalescent phases of COVID-19. Sample metadata almost always included a de-identified subject ID, COVID-19 status, age in years and sex. A freely available public database, intended as a resource for researchers studying the immune response to SARS-CoV-2, is where the repertoires were released. Subjects who had been exposed to COVID-19, were actively infected with it, or had recovered from it provided the deeply sampled blood TCRbeta repertoires that made up the dataset. The material from the prospective study consisted of cDNA or gDNA derived from T cells, B-cell-depleted T cells, or PBMCs. The samples were drawn from the first 160 participants of the ongoing ImmuneRACE study and from about 1,200 subjects provided by 6 global collaborators. Where available, HLA class I and class II types were taken from metadata supplied by the sample provider and were not determined by assay-based typing. Results the study describes overall, beyond this receptor: Clinical and demographic metadata were provided uncurated, with the amount varying by source and participant.

Note on this clone: The target of this receptor is not known. One base away there is no much larger clone; base qualities are not given.

There are 14 amino acids in the CDR3, from cysteine to phenylalanine inclusive. Only the CDR3 portion is preserved as DNA: 42 bases, with reading frame beginning at the first base. V has 4 bases trimmed and J has 9 bases trimmed; junction bases matching no gene number 5. The germline V gene gives CDR1 as SGHDT and CDR2 as YYEEEE. The immunoSEQ Assay, a bias-controlled multiplex PCR, was used to amplify TCRbeta CDR3 regions from genomic DNA. Per the original workflow: Nucleated cell counts per sample were estimated from amplification of reference gene primers within the assay. To quantify the absolute abundance of each unique TCRbeta CDR3 rearrangement, sequence reads were collapsed and filtered. Productive Simpson clonality was computed per sample as the square root of Simpson's diversity index over productive rearrangements. In TCRdb, the immuneACCESS table is reduced to in-frame sequences with V and J assigned. These tables do not hold every clone; where another copy was compared, an unresolved V gene accounts for under half, and the others remain unexplained. That table gives V, J and clone size, and the DNA gave D and trimming. Across this sample there are 120,000 or so clones, with just under 85% seen only once. Around 15% of the sample is taken by the ten largest.

Whole blood was collected in K2EDTA tubes by collaborating institutions according to the institutions' own protocols. Collaborator samples were shipped for TCRbeta analysis as frozen whole blood, isolated PBMCs, or DNA extracted from either sample type. Sequenced: peripheral blood. Rearrangement joined TRBV5-6 to TRBJ1-6, and 9 bases in between align with TRBD1. The clonotype comes from a woman aged 50 to 65 with acute or convalescent COVID-19. The CDR3 protein is CASSVDRGRSPLHF. DNA sequence: TGTGCCAGCAGCGTGGACAGGGGACGTTCACCCCTCCACTTT.